This T cell receptor (beta chain) derives from a study of OX40 agonist ivuxolimab in advanced cancers. About the research overall: Clinicians treated patients with ivuxolimab, an agonistic anti-OX40 (CD134) antibody. Earlier anti-PD-1, anti-PD-L1 or anti-CTLA-4 therapy was permitted; around 40% had received some.

Libraries were prepared by immunoSEQ multiplex PCR; TCRdb keeps only in-frame clonotypes and omits some of them. The sample gives about 77,000 clones, around 90% of which show up once; 6.2% is in the top ten. Autoimmune disease history or systemic immunosuppression barred patients. Germline V gene data show CDR1 as MNHEY and CDR2 as SVGAGI. CDR3 length: 13 amino acids. V dropped 5 bases and J dropped 5; count of bases not matched to a gene: 4. Specimen: CD4+ or CD8+ T cells sorted from blood, collected in a trial of the OX40 agonist ivuxolimab. V usage is TRBV6-5 and J usage is TRBJ2-7; the match to TRBD2 covers 9 bases. The source is an adult with an advanced solid tumor such as melanoma, head and neck, liver or kidney cancer. The CDR3 sequence is CASSVSSGDEQYF. The CDR3 DNA is TGTGCCAGCAGTGTATCTAGCGGGGACGAGCAGTACTTC.